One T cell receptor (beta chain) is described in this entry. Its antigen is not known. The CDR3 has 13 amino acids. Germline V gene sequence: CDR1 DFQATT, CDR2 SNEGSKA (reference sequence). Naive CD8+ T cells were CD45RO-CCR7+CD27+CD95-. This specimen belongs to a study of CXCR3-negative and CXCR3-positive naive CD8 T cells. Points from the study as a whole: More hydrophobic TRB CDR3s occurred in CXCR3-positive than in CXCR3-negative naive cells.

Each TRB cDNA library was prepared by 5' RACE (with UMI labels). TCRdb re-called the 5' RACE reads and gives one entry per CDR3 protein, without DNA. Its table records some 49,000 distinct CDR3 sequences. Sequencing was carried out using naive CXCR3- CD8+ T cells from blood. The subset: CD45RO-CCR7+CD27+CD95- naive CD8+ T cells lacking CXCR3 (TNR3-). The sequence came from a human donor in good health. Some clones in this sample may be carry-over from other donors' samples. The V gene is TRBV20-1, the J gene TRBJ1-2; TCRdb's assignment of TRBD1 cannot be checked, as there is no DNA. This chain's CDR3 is CSAEPGDSYGYTF.